Below, 32 T cell receptor beta chains from the same sample are listed, as sequenced in a study of T cells in Graves' hyperthyroidism and ophthalmopathy. Amplified TCR beta CDR3 regions came from RNA transcripts. TCR CDR3 underwent first-round RT-PCR with the HTBI primer set. In TCRdb, the multiplex PCR reads were re-called with MiXCR into one record per CDR3 protein. The sample yields under 400,000 distinct CDR3 sequences, about 21% seen once. Sequences were obtained from blood. Receptors were obtained from a woman between 50 and 59 years old with Graves' hyperthyroidism.

This chain joins TRBV29-1 and TRBJ2-7, with TRBD1 matching 9 bases. V shed 1 base and J 2 bases; nucleotides not matched to a gene: 0. This CDR3 has 13 amino acids. CDR1 and CDR2 (germline): SQVTM, ANQGSEA. The CDR3 nucleotides are TGCAGCGTTGAAGGGACAGGGGCCTACGAGCAGTACTTC. This codes for CSVEGTGAYEQYF.

This chain uses TRBV18 with TRBJ2-6; D is perhaps TRBD1 (5 bases). V was cut by 3 bases and J by 0 bases, with 12 bases left in between. Germline CDR1 is KGHSH and CDR2 is LQKENI. The CDR3 has 17 residues. The CDR3, as DNA: TGTGCCAGCTCACCGCTTGGACACCGCTCTGGGGCCAACGTCCTGACTTTC. Translation gives CASSPLGHRSGANVLTF.

In this sample, this clonotype turned up many times. This sequence joins TRBV5-5 and TRBJ1-5, with TRBD1 as a possible D gene (5 bases). CDR1 and CDR2 from the germline V gene are SGHKS and YYEKEE (reference sequence). This CDR3 is built from 14 residues. The V end lost 4 bases, the J end lost 2 bases, and 10 bases lay between the germline ends. CDR3 amino acids: CASSPIQGNQPQHF. CDR3 nucleotides: TGTGCCAGCAGCCCGATACAGGGCAATCAGCCCCAGCATTTT. The full variable domain, its missing parts supplied by reference TRBV5-5 and TRBJ1-5, is DAGVTQSPTHLIKTRGQQVTLRCSPISGHKSVSWYQQVLGQGPQFIFQYYEKEERGRGNFPDRFSARQFPNYSSELNVNALLLGDSALYLCASSPIQGNQPQHFGDGTRLSIL.

As to this clonotype: A much larger clone lies one base from this, so it may be a read error. The rearrangement uses TRBV6-5 and TRBJ2-6; D is ambiguous. CDR1 and CDR2 (germline): MNHEY, SVGAGI. The CDR3 consists of 15 residues. The CDR3 protein is CASSYPFYGTNVLTF. Here the CDR3 DNA reads TGTGCCAGCAGTTACCCTTTTTATGGGACCAACGTCCTGACTTTC.

The chain has TRBV2 and TRBJ2-5, with D possibly matching TRBD2 (5 bases). The CDR3 length is 15 residues. V was shortened by 0 bases and J by 1 base, with 9 bases between the two germline ends. The V gene's germline CDR1 is SNHLY and CDR2 FYNNEI. The CDR3 here is CASSEASGSQETQYF. The CDR3, as DNA: TGTGCCAGCAGTGAAGCATCGGGGTCCCAAGAGACCCAGTACTTC. The full variable domain, its missing parts supplied by reference TRBV2 and TRBJ2-5, is EPEVTQTPSHQVTQMGQEVILRCVPISNHLYFYWYRQILGQKVEFLVSFYNNEISEKSEIFDDQFSVERPDGSNFTLKIRSTKLEDSAMYFCASSEASGSQETQYFGPGTRLLVL.

The V and J genes are TRBV12-3 or TRBV12-4 and TRBJ1-5; 7 bases are a match to TRBD1. J lost 5 bases, V lost 1 base, and 5 bases had no gene match. The CDR3 extends over 15 amino acids. The CDR3 coding sequence is TGTGCCAGCAGTTTAGAGGGGGCAAGGGATCAGCCCCAGCATTTT. It codes for CASSLEGARDQPQHF.

This clonotype was found a few times. This rearrangement joins TRBV12-3 or TRBV12-4 to TRBJ1-1; D not certain. V lost 3 bases and J lost 4, with 9 bases in between. The CDR3 runs 13 residues. CDR3 region: CASSFWEVTEAFF. CDR3 coding DNA: TGTGCCAGCAGTTTTTGGGAAGTCACTGAAGCTTTCTTT.

The rearrangement uses TRBV28 and TRBJ1-2; the match to TRBD1 covers 9 bases. The CDR3 sequence is 13 residues long. CDR1 MDHEN and CDR2 SYDVKM come from the germline V gene. The junction had 8 bases not matched to a gene; V was cut back by 7 bases and J by 8 bases. CDR3 region: CASTDLTGGGYTF. The CDR3 DNA reads TGTGCCAGCACCGACTTGACAGGGGGAGGCTACACCTTC.

Many counts were recorded for this clonotype. The chain uses TRBV2 and TRBJ2-1, with 12 nucleotides matching TRBD1. Germline lookup yields CDR1 SNHLY and CDR2 FYNNEI. The CDR3 spans 17 residues. Trimming at V came to 0 bases and at J to 9 bases, leaving 9 bases not matched to a gene. This CDR3 reads CASSEASSGQGAFEQFF. CDR3 nucleotides: TGTGCCAGCAGTGAAGCGTCATCGGGACAGGGGGCTTTTGAGCAGTTCTTC.

This clonotype was seen ten or more times. This chain joins TRBV2 and TRBJ2-3, with D maybe TRBD2 (5 bases). Trimming took 1 base from V and 3 from J, leaving 8 bases between them. The CDR3 has 14 amino acids. Germline loops: CDR1 SNHLY, CDR2 FYNNEI. CDR3 bases: TGTGCCAGCAGTGAAGGGAGAGGGACAGATACGCAGTATTTT. This sequence encodes CASSEGRGTDTQYF.

The sample holds many counts of this clonotype. The genes are TRBV7-8 and TRBJ2-5; 9 bases map to TRBD1. The V gene's germline CDR1 is SGHVS and CDR2 FQNEAQ. The CDR3 has 15 amino acids. The V segment lost 2 bases and the J segment 1 base; nucleotides outside the gene matches: 2. Here the CDR3 reads CASSLPTGGQETQYF. CDR3 sequence (DNA): TGTGCCAGCAGCTTACCGACAGGGGGCCAAGAGACCCAGTACTTC.

This rearrangement joins TRBV19 to TRBJ2-1; 9 bases are a match to TRBD1. This CDR3 has 15 amino acids. V gave up 6 bases and J gave up 8 bases; unmatched junction bases: 11. Germline-derived CDR1 and CDR2 are LNHDA and SQIVND (reference sequence). The CDR3 sequence: CASRITGGSVDEQFF. CDR3 DNA sequence: TGTGCCAGTAGGATTACAGGGGGCTCGGTGGATGAGCAGTTCTTC. The full variable domain, with the rest looked up from reference TRBV19 and TRBJ2-1, is DGGITQSPKYLFRKEGQNVTLSCEQNLNHDAMYWYRQDPGQGLRLIYYSQIVNDFQKGDIAEGYSVSREKKESFPLTVTSAQKNPTAFYLCASRITGGSVDEQFFGPGTRLTVL.

This clonotype was counted ten times or more. The chain recombines TRBV27 with TRBJ2-4; 14 bases fit TRBD2. This CDR3 region has 16 residues. The V gene end was trimmed by 8 bases and the J gene end by 1 base; junction bases not matched to a gene: 4. Germline loops: CDR1 MNHEY, CDR2 SMNVEV (reference sequence). The CDR3 spells CASPRTSGRAKNIQYF. DNA for the CDR3: TGTGCCAGCCCCCGGACTAGCGGGAGGGCCAAAAACATTCAGTACTTC.

This clonotype appeared a few times. The chain couples TRBV27 to TRBJ2-3, with D possibly called TRBD1 or TRBD2 (5 bases each). V was cut by 4 bases and J by 2 bases, with 25 bases left in between. Germline CDR1 and CDR2: MNHEY and SMNVEV (reference sequence). The CDR3 contains 19 residues. The CDR3 here is CASSSIQLRDPNLTDTQYF. CDR3 sequence (DNA): TGTGCCAGCAGTTCCATACAACTCCGGGACCCAAACCTCACAGATACGCAGTATTTT.

The chain joins TRBV7-2 to TRBJ2-3, with no clear D. CDR1 SGHTA and CDR2 FQGNSA come from the germline V gene. V dropped 6 bases and J dropped 0 bases, with 13 bases sitting between them. The CDR3 is 15 amino acids. The DNA of the CDR3 is TGTGCCAGCAGTTCCGCGGATGCTAGCACAGATACGCAGTATTTT. It codes for CASSSADASTDTQYF.

The genes are TRBV10-3 and TRBJ1-6; the D gene is possibly TRBD1 (6 bases). The CDR3 has 14 residues. Deletions cut 5 bases from V and 5 bases from J, with 10 bases between. Germline-derived CDR1 and CDR2 are ENHRY and SYGVKD. The CDR3 region is CAISRNRDNSPLHF. The CDR3 coding sequence is TGTGCCATCAGTCGTAACAGGGATAATTCACCCCTCCACTTT.

This clonotype was observed once. Sequence at one end of the junction differs from germline and may be a read error. The chain combines TRBV6-1 with TRBJ2-6, with a weak D call TRBD1 (5 bases). The CDR3 consists of 16 residues. Germline values: CDR1 MNHNS, CDR2 SASEGT. CDR3 nucleotides: TGTGCCAGCAGTGAAGCGCTCGGCAGGGTTACCAACGCCCTGACTTTC. It encodes CASSEALGRVTNALTF.

This clonotype was seen repeatedly, ten times or more. V and J are TRBV15 and TRBJ1-1; possible D gene TRBD1, 5 bases. Germline V gives CDR1 LNHNV, CDR2 YYDKDF (reference sequence). The CDR3 is 16 amino acids. Trimming cost V 3 bases and J 4 bases, with 18 bases left between them. The CDR3 sequence: CATSRLRDPSPTEAFF. The CDR3 DNA reads as TGTGCCACCAGCAGGCTCCGGGACCCTAGCCCCACTGAAGCTTTCTTT.

The sample holds many counts of this clonotype. The chain links TRBV20-1 to TRBJ2-7; possible D gene TRBD2, 6 bases. V was clipped by 0 bases and J by 0 bases, with 15 bases between them. CDR1 and CDR2 (germline): DFQATT, SNEGSKA (reference sequence). CDR3 length: 16 amino acids. CDR3 amino acids: CSARDGRGRTSYEQYF. CDR3 nucleotides: TGCAGTGCTAGAGATGGTCGGGGGAGGACCTCCTACGAGCAGTACTTC.

Sample share makes this clonotype medium-sized. The J gene is TRBJ2-2, the V gene TRBV12-3 or TRBV12-4, with D possibly matching TRBD2 (5 bases). The CDR3 runs to 13 residues. Trimming took 6 bases from V and 4 from J, leaving 9 bases between them. The CDR3 DNA sequence: TGTGCCAGCAGCTCCAGCGGCACCGGGGAGCTGTTTTTT. This codes for CASSSSGTGELFF.

The chain uses TRBV2 and TRBJ1-3; 7 nucleotides line up with TRBD1. The V segment lost 4 bases and the J segment 0 bases; nucleotides outside the gene matches: 3. From germline, CDR1 is SNHLY and CDR2 FYNNEI. The CDR3 totals 15 residues. CDR3 region: CASSGQGLSGNTIYF. The CDR3 DNA sequence: TGTGCCAGCAGTGGACAGGGCCTCTCTGGAAACACCATATATTTT.

This clonotype was seen repeatedly, ten times or more. The chain joins TRBV20-1 to TRBJ2-1; 9 nucleotides agree with TRBD2. In germline, CDR1 is DFQATT, CDR2 SNEGSKA (reference sequence). CDR3 length: 16 amino acids. V shed 4 bases, J shed 2 bases, and the junction held 9 bases outside the gene matches. CDR3: CSATYSGRGPYNEQFF. DNA of the CDR3: TGCAGTGCTACCTATAGCGGGAGAGGACCCTACAATGAGCAGTTCTTC.

This clonotype was counted ten times or more. The J gene is TRBJ1-1, the V gene TRBV7-6, with D possibly being TRBD1 (5 bases). The length of the CDR3 is 13 residues. The V gene lost 6 bases and the J gene lost 0 bases, with 8 bases spanning the gap. The germline CDR1 and CDR2 sequences are SGHVS and FNYEAQ. CDR3 nucleotide sequence: TGTGCCAGCAGTACGGGGCTGAACACTGAAGCTTTCTTT. Translating gives CASSTGLNTEAFF.

This clonotype was recorded at least ten times. This rearrangement joins TRBV19 to TRBJ2-7; 8 bases are shared with TRBD2. V gave up 6 bases and J gave up 1 base; unmatched junction bases: 5. Looked up from germline, CDR1 is LNHDA and CDR2 is SQIVND (reference sequence). The CDR3 is 14 residues long. This CDR3 is CASRLTSGSYEQYF. CDR3 nucleotide sequence: TGTGCCAGTAGACTAACTAGCGGTTCCTACGAGCAGTACTTC. Based on the CDR3 plus reference TRBV19 and TRBJ2-7, the full variable domain is DGGITQSPKYLFRKEGQNVTLSCEQNLNHDAMYWYRQDPGQGLRLIYYSQIVNDFQKGDIAEGYSVSREKKESFPLTVTSAQKNPTAFYLCASRLTSGSYEQYFGPGTRLTVT.

The V call is TRBV2, the J call TRBJ2-2, with 7 bases identical to TRBD1. The J segment lost 6 bases and the V segment lost 7 bases, leaving 8 bases of the junction unmatched. CDR3 size: 14 residues. CDR1 and CDR2 (germline): SNHLY, FYNNEI. CDR3 protein: CASTTGVGAGELFF. The CDR3 DNA reads as TGTGCCAGCACTACAGGGGTCGGAGCCGGGGAGCTGTTTTTT.

This clonotype was observed a few times. The chain is built from TRBV18 and TRBJ2-3; possibly TRBD2 for D (5 bases). The CDR3 has 18 amino acids. Germline V gene data show CDR1 as KGHSH and CDR2 as LQKENI. The V gene lost 3 bases and the J gene lost 0 bases, with 19 bases spanning the gap. The CDR3 loop is CASSPLRDGKPSTDTQYF. For the CDR3, the DNA is TGTGCCAGCTCACCTCTTCGGGATGGAAAACCGAGCACAGATACGCAGTATTTT.

The table lists this clonotype with many counts. V is TRBV28 and J is TRBJ1-1; D is perhaps TRBD1 (5 bases). V lost 5 bases, J lost 0 bases, and 19 bases lay in between. This CDR3 region has 17 residues. CDR1 is MDHEN and CDR2 is SYDVKM in the germline V gene. CDR3 sequence (DNA): TGTGCCAGCAGTATAAGGGACTGGTACTTCTTGAACACTGAAGCTTTCTTT. Translating gives CASSIRDWYFLNTEAFF.

Many counts were recorded for this clonotype. This chain connects TRBV28 to TRBJ1-2, with 9 bases fitting TRBD1. Trimming cost V 6 bases and J 7 bases; bases outside gene matches: 9. The CDR3 is 14 amino acids. Per the germline V gene, CDR1 is MDHEN and CDR2 is SYDVKM. The CDR3 DNA is TGTGCCAGCAGGATAACAGGGGGCGCGTTTGGCTACACCTTC. It encodes CASRITGGAFGYTF.

This clonotype was observed a single time. The chain joins TRBV20-1 to TRBJ1-5; tentatively, D is TRBD1 (5 bases). The CDR3 sequence is 14 residues long. Germline V gene lookup returns CDR1 DFQATT and CDR2 SNEGSKA (reference sequence). V shed 5 bases and J shed 6 bases, with 17 bases lying between them. The CDR3, as DNA: TGCAGTGCTCTCGGGGGGGTGGGGGGTCAGCCCCAGCATTTT. Translation: CSALGGVGGQPQHF.

The CDR3 DNA reads TGTGCCAGCAGTGGCCCCACAGGGGGGGGGGAGCAGTACTTC. This gives the protein CASSGPTGGGEQYF. The gene calls are TRBV2 and TRBJ2-7; possible D gene TRBD1, 8 bases. With 4 bases removed from V and 7 bases from J, the gap between germline ends came to 17 bases. CDR1 and CDR2 (germline): SNHLY, FYNNEI. The CDR3 loop spans 14 amino acids.

This clonotype was picked up many times. V and J are TRBV6-1 and TRBJ1-5; no definite D call. CDR3 length equals 13 residues. The germline gives CDR1 MNHNS, CDR2 SASEGT. Deletions cut 4 bases from V and 7 bases from J, with 11 bases between. The CDR3 bases are TGTGCCAGCAGTGGCCCCATTAGGCAGCCCCAGCATTTT. This translates into CASSGPIRQPQHF.

This clonotype was observed a few times. The gene calls are TRBV7-3 and TRBJ2-1, with D unclear. The CDR3 has 12 amino acids. V dropped 5 bases and J dropped 10 bases, with 12 bases sitting between them. Germline V gene data show CDR1 as SGHTA and CDR2 as FQGTGA. The CDR3 reads CASSLVPGEQFF. Written as DNA, the CDR3 is TGTGCCAGCAGCCTGGTGCCCGGAGAGCAGTTCTTC.